The entry below describes one T cell receptor beta chain. What it binds is not known. TCRdb passed the reads through MiXCR, listing each CDR3 protein once. The data hold 360,000 or so distinct CDR3 sequences, with 34% observed a single time. The CDR3 has 14 residues. The V segment lost 5 bases and the J segment 7 bases; nucleotides outside the gene matches: 7. Germline assignment: CDR1 SGHTA and CDR2 FQGNSA. This sample is part of a study of T cell repertoires in cytomegalovirus infection. Study as a whole: HLA-C-restricted CMV epitopes, recently identified, and well-studied HLA-B-restricted ones were used by the study. Indicated by public TCR beta signatures were CMV infection and matching HLA type. Overall study findings and caveats: Summed frequency of shared TCR beta families picked out CMV carriers who also had the relevant HLA. HLA-C-restricted CMV clonotypes gave the most frequent clonotype in two of eight donors.

This clonotype was obtained from a human donor in good health (CMV status not recorded). Some clones in this sample may be carry-over from other donors' samples. Sequenced here: cultured PBMCs, sampled from culture after CMV antigen stimulation. This sequence joins TRBV7-2 and TRBJ2-2, with 7 bases lining up with TRBD2. The CDR3, as DNA: TGTGCCAGCAGCCCGGGGAGGGTCAGCGGGGAGCTGTTTTTT. Its protein product is CASSPGRVSGELFF.